The entry below gives a single TCR beta chain sequence along with its context. What it binds is not known. The sample belongs to a study of CD8 T cells in Susac syndrome. General observations from the study: The study admitted that it had a relatively small number of individuals in its TCR sequencing and HLA analysis. The CD4+ T cell repertoires in Susac syndrome were not clonally expanded.

The RNA input was roughly 0.45 to 1 ug, and it was reverse transcribed with random hexamers. The method of amplification for TCR beta CDR3 was immunoSEQ multiplex PCR, covering 54 Vbeta and 13 Jbeta. TCRdb passed the immunoSEQ multiplex PCR reads through MiXCR, listing each CDR3 protein once. Found here are 200,000 or so distinct CDR3 sequences, around 95% of them singletons; the top ten hold around 0.096%. The CDR3 runs to 14 residues. V was clipped by 1 base and J by 4 bases, with 12 bases between them. Germline V gene data show CDR1 as SGHNT and CDR2 as YYREEE (reference sequence). This chain connects TRBV5-4 to TRBJ2-7; weak D call: TRBD2 (5 bases). The source of this sequence is a human donor with Susac syndrome. The sequencing input was CD4+ T cells from PBMCs. The CDR3 region has the DNA TGTGCCAGCAGCTTGACGGGGAAGGGATACGAGCAGTACTTC. Encoded protein: CASSLTGKGYEQYF.